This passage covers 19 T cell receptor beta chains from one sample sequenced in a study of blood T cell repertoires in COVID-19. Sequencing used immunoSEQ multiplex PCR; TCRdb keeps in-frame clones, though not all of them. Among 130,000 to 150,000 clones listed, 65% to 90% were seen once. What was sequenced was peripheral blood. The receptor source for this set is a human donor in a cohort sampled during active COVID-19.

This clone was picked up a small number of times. In DNA form, the CDR3 reads TGTGCCAGCAGCTTGGGCCCGGGAGGGCTTGTCACCGGGGAGCTGTTTTTT. It yields the protein CASSLGPGGLVTGELFF. The chain is built from TRBV7-3 and TRBJ2-2; 8 positions match TRBD2. The CDR3 runs to 17 residues. Germline V gives CDR1 SGHTA, CDR2 FQGTGA. V shed 3 bases, J shed 4 bases, and the junction held 10 bases outside the gene matches.

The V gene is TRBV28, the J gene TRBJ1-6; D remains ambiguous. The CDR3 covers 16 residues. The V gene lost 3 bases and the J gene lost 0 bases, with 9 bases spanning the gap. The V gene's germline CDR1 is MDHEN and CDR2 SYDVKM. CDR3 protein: CASSFLRASYNSPLHF. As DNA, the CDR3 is TGTGCCAGCAGTTTTTTGCGGGCCTCCTATAATTCACCCCTCCACTTT.

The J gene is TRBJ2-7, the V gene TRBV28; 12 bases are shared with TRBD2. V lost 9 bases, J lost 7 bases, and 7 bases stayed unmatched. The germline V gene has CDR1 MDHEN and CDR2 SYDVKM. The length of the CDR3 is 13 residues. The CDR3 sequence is CASETSGRFEQYF. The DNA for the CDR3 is TGTGCCAGTGAAACTAGCGGGAGGTTTGAGCAGTACTTC.

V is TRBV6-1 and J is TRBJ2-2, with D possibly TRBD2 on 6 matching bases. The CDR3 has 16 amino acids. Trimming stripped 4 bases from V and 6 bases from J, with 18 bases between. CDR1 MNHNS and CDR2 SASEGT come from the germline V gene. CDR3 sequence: CASSATRPSAAGELFF. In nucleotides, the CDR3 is TGTGCCAGCAGTGCAACCCGCCCTAGCGCTGCCGGGGAGCTGTTTTTT.

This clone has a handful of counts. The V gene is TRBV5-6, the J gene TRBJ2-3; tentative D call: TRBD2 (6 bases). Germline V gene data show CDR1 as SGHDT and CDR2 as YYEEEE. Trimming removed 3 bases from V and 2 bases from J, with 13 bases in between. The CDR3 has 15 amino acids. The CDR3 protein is CASSSFGGNTDTQYF. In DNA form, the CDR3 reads TGTGCCAGCAGCTCGTTCGGGGGTAACACAGATACGCAGTATTTT.

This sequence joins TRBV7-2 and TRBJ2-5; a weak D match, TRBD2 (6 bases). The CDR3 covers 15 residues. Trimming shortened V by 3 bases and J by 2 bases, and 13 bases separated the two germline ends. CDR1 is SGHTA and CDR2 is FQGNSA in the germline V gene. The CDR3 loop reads CASSFYSGTQETQYF. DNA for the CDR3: TGTGCCAGCAGCTTCTATAGCGGAACACAAGAGACCCAGTACTTC.

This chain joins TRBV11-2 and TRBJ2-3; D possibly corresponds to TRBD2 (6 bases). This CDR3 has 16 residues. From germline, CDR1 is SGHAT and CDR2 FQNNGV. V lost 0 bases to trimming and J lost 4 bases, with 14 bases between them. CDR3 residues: CASSLDTGSSPDTQYF. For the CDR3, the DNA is TGTGCCAGCAGCTTAGATACCGGGAGTAGTCCAGATACGCAGTATTTT.

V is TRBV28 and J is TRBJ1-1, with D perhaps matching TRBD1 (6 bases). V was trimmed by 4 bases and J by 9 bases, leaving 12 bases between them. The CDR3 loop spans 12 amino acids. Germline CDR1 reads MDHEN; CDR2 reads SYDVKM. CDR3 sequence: CASSYRVQQAFF. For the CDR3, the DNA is TGTGCCAGCAGTTACAGGGTTCAGCAAGCTTTCTTT.

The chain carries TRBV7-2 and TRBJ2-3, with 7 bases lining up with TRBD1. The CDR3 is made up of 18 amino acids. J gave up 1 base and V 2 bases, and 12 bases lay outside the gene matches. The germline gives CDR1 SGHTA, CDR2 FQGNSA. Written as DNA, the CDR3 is TGTGCCAGCAGCTTAAAGGCAGGGGGTGGGGTACGCACAGATACGCAGTATTTT. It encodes CASSLKAGGGVRTDTQYF. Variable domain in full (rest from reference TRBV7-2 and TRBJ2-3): GAGVSQSPSNKVTEKGKDVELRCDPISGHTALYWYRQSLGQGLEFLIYFQGNSAPDKSGLPSDRFSAERTGGSVSTLTIQRTQQEDSAVYLCASSLKAGGGVRTDTQYFGPGTRLTVL.

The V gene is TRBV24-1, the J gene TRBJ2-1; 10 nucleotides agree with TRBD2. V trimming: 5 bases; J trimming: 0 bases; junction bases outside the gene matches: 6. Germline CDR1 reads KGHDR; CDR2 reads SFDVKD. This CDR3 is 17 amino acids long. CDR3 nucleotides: TGTGCCACCAGTGGGAGAGCGGGAGGGAGCTCCTACAATGAGCAGTTCTTC. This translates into CATSGRAGGSSYNEQFF.

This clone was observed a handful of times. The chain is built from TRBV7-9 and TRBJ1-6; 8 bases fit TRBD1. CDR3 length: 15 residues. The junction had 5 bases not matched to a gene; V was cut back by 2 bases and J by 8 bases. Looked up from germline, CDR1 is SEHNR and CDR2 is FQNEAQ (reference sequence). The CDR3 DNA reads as TGTGCCAGCAGCTTATCGGCAGGGGGCCATTCACCCCTCCACTTT. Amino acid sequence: CASSLSAGGHSPLHF.

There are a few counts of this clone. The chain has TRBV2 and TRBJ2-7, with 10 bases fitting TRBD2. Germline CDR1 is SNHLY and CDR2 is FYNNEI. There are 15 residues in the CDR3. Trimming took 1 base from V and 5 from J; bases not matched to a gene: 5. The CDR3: CASSEDGLAGDEQYF. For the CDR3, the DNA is TGTGCCAGCAGTGAAGACGGGCTAGCGGGAGACGAGCAGTACTTC.

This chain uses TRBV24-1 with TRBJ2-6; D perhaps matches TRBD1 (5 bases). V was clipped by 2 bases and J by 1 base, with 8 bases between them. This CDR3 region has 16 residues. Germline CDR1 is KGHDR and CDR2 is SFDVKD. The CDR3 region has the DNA TGTGCCACCAGTGATTCCAGGGTATCTGGGGCCAACGTCCTGACTTTC. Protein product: CATSDSRVSGANVLTF.

DNA of the CDR3: TGCAGCGTTGTTGGGCGGGAGAGGGGCGAGCAGTACTTC. Protein product: CSVVGRERGEQYF. The J gene is TRBJ2-7, the V gene TRBV29-1; 7 bases map to TRBD2. There are 13 residues in the CDR3. V was pared by 4 bases and J by 6 bases, with 9 bases of the junction left unmatched. CDR1 is SQVTM and CDR2 is ANQGSEA in the germline V gene.

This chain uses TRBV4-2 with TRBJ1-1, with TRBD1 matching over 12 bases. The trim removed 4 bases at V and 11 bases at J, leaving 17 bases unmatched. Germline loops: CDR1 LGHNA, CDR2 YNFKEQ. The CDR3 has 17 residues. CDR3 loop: CASSRSGTGGRGREAFF. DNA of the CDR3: TGTGCCAGCAGCCGCTCCGGGACAGGGGGCCGGGGACGGGAGGCTTTCTTT.

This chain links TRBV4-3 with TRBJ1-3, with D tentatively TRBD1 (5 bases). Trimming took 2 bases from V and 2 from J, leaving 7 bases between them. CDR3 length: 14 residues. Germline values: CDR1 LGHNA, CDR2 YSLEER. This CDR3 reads CASSQRGAGNTIYF. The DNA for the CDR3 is TGCGCCAGCAGCCAACGGGGGGCTGGAAACACCATATATTTT.

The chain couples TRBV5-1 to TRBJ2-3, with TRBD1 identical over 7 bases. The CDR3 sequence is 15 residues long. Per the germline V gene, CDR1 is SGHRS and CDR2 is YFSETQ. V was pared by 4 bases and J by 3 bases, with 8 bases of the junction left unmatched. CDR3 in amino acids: CASSTGQAMTDTQYF. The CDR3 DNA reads TGCGCCAGCAGCACCGGACAGGCAATGACAGATACGCAGTATTTT.

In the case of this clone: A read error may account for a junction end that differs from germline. The DNA of the CDR3 is TGCAGTGCAGCAAATCAGGGGGCTCTCAACTTT. Its protein product is CSAANQGALNF. The chain recombines TRBV20-1 with TRBJ1-6; 8 nucleotides match TRBD1. Germline V gives CDR1 DFQATT, CDR2 SNEGSKA (reference sequence). The CDR3 covers 11 residues.

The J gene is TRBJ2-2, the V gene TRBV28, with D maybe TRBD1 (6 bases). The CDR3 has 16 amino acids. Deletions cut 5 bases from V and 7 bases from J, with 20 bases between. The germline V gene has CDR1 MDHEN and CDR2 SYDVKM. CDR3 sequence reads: CASSLSLTGFGGELFF. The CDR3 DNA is TGTGCCAGCAGTCTATCTCTCACAGGGTTCGGCGGGGAGCTGTTTTTT.